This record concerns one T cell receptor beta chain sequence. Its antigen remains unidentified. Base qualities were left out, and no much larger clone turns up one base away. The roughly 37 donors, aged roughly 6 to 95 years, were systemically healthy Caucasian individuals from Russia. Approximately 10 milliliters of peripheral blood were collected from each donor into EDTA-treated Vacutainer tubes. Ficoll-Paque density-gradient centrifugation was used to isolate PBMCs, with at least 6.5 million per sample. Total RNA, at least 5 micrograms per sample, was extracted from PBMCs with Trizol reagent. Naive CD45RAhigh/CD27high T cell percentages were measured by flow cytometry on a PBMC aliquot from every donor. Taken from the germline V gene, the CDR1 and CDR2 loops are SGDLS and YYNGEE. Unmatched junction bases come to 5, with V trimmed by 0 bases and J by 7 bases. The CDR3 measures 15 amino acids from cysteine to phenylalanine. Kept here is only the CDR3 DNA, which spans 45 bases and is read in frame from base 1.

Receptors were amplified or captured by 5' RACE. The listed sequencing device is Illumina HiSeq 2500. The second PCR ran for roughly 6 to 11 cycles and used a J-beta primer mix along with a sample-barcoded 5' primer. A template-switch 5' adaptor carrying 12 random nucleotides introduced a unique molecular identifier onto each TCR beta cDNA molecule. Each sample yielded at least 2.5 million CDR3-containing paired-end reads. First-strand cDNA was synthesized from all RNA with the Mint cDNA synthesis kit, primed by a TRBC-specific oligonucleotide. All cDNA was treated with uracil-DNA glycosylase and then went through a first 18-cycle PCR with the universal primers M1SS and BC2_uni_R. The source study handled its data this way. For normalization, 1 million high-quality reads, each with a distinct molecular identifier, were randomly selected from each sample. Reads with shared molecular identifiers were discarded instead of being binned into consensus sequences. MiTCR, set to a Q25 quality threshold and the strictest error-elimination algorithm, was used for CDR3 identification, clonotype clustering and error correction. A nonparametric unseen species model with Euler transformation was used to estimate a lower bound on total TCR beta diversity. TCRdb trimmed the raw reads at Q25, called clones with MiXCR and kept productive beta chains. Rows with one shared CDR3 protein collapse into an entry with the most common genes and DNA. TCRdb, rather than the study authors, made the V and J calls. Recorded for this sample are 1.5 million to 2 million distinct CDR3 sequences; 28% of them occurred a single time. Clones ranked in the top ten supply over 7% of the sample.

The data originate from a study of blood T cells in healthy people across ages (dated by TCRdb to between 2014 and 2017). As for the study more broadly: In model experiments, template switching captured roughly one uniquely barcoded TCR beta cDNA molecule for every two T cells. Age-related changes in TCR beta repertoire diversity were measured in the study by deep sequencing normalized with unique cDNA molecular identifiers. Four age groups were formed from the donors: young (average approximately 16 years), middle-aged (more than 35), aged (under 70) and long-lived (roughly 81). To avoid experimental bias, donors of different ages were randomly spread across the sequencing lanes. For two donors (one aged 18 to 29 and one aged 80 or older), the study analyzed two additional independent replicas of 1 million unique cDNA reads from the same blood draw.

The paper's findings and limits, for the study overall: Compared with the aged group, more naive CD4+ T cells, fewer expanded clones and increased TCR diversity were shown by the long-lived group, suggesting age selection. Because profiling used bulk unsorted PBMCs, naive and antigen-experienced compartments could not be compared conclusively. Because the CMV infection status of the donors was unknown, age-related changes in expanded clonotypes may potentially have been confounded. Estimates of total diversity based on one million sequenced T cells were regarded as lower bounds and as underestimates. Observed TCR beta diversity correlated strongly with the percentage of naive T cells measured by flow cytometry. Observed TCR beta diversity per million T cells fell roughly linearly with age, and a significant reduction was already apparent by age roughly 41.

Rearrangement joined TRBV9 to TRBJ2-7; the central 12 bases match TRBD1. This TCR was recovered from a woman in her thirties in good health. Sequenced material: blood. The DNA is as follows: TGTGCCAGCAGCGTAGGGGGGACAGGGGGCGGAGAGCAGTACTTC. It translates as CASSVGGTGGGEQYF. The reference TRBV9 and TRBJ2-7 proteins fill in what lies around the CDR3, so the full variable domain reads DSGVTQTPKHLITATGQRVTLRCSPRSGDLSVYWYQQSLDQGLQFLIQYYNGEERAKGNILERFSAQQFPDLHSELNLSSLELGDSALYFCASSVGGTGGGEQYFGPGTRLTVT.